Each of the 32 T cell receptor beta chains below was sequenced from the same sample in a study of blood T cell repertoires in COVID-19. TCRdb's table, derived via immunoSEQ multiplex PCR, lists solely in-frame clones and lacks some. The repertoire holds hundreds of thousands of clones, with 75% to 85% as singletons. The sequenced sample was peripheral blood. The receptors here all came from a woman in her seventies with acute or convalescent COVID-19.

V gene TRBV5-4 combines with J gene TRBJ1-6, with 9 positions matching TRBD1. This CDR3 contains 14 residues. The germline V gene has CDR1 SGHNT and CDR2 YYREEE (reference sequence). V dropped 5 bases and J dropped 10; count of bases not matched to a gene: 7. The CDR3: CASRRDRESSPLHF. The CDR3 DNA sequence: TGTGCCAGCAGACGGGACAGGGAGAGCTCACCCCTCCACTTT.

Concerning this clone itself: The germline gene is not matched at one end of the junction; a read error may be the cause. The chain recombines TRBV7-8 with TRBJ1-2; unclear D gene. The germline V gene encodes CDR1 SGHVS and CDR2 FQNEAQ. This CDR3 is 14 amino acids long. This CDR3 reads CASSIAHSGRGYTF. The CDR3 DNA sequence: TGTGCCAGCAGCATAGCCCACAGCGGCCGTGGCTACACCTTC.

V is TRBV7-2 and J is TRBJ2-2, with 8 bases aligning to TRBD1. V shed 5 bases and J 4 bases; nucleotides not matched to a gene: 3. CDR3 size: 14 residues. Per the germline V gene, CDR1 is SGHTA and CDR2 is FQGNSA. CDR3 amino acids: CASSDRGLTGELFF. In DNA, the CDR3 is TGTGCCAGCAGCGACAGGGGACTCACCGGGGAGCTGTTTTTT.

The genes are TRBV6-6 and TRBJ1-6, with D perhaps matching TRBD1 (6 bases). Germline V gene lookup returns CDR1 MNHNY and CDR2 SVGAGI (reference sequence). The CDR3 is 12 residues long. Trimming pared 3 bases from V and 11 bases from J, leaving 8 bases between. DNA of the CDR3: TGTGCCAGCAGTTATACAGGGCCACCCCTCCACTTT. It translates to CASSYTGPPLHF.

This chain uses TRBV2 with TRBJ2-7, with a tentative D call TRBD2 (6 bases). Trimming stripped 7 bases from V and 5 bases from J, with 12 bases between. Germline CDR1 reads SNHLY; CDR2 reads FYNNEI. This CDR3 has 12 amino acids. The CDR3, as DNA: TGTGCCAGCATTAGGAGGGAACACGAGCAGTACTTC. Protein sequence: CASIRREHEQYF.

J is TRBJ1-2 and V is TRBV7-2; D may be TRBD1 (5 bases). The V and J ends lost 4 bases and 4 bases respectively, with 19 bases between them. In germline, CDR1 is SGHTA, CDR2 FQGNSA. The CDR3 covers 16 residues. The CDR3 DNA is TGTGCCAGCAGCTCCGCACTCTACGGGGGGGGCTATGGCTACACCTTC. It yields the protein CASSSALYGGGYGYTF.

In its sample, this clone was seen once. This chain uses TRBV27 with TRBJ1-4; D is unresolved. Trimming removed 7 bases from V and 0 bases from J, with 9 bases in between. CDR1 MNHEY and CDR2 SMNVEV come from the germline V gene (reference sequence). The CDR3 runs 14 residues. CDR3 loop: CASKQLTTNEKLFF. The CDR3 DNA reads TGTGCCAGCAAACAGCTTACAACTAATGAAAAACTGTTTTTT.

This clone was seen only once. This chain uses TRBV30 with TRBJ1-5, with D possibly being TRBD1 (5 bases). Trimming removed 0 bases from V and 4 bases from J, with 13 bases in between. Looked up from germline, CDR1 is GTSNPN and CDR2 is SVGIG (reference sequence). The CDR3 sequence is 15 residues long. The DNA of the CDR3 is TGTGCCTGGAGTGTACAGGCAGGGCCGAATCAGCCCCAGCATTTT. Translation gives CAWSVQAGPNQPQHF. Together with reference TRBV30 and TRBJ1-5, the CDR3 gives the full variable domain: SQTIHQWPATLVQPVGSPLSLECTVEGTSNPNLYWYRQAAGRGLQLLFYSVGIGQISSEVPQNLSASRPQDRQFILSSKKLLLSDSGFYLCAWSVQAGPNQPQHFGDGTRLSIL.

This CDR3 is CASSYRQGNYGYTF. The CDR3 region has the DNA TGTGCCAGCAGTTACCGCCAGGGCAACTATGGCTACACCTTC. The gene calls are TRBV6-6 and TRBJ1-2, with D tentatively TRBD1 (5 bases). Germline values: CDR1 MNHNY, CDR2 SVGAGI (reference sequence). CDR3 length equals 14 residues. V was clipped by 2 bases and J by 2 bases, with 9 bases between them.

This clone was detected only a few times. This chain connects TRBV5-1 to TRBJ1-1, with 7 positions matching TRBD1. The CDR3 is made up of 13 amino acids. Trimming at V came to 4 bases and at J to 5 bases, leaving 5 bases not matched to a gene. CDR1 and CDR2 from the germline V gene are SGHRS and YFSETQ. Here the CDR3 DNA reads TGCGCCAGCAGCGTGACAGGGACGACTGAAGCTTTCTTT. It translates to CASSVTGTTEAFF.

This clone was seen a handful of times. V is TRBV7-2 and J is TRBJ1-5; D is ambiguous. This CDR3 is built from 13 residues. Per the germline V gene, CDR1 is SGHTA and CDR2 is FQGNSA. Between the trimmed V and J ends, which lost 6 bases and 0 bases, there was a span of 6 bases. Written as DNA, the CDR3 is TGTGCCAGCAGGAGGAATAGCAATCAGCCCCAGCATTTT. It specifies CASRRNSNQPQHF.

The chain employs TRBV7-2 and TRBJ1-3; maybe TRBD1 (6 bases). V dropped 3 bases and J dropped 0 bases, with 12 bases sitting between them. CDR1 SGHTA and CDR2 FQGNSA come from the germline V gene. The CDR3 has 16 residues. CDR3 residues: CASSFSGVHSGNTIYF. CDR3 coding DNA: TGTGCCAGCAGCTTTTCAGGGGTCCACTCTGGAAACACCATATATTTT.

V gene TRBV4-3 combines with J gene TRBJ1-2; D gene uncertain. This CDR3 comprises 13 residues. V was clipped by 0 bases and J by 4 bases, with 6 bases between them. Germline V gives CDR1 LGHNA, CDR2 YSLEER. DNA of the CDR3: TGCGCCAGCAGCCAAGAAAACGGCTATGGCTACACCTTC. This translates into CASSQENGYGYTF.

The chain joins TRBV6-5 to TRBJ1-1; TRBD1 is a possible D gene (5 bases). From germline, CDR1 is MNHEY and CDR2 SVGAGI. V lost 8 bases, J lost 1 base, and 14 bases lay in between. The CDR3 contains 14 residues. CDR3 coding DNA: TGTGCCAGCGCCTTTAGGCAGGGGAACACTGAAGCTTTCTTT. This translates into CASAFRQGNTEAFF.

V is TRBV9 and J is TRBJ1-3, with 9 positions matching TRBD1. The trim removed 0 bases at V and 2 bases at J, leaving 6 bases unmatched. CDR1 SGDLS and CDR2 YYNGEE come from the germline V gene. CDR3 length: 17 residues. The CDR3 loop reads CASSVEGQGKPGNTIYF. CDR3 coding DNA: TGTGCCAGCAGCGTAGAGGGACAGGGAAAACCTGGAAACACCATATATTTT.

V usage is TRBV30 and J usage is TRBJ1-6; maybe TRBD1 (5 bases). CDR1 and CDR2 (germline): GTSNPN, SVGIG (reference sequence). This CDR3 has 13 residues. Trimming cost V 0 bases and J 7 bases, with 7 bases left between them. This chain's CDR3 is CAWSVAGNSPLHF. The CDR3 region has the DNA TGTGCCTGGAGTGTAGCAGGGAATTCACCCCTCCACTTT.

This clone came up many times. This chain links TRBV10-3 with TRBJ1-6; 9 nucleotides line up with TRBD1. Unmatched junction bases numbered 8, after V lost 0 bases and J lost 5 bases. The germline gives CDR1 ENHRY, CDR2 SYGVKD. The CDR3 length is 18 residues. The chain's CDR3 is CAISESGPGQGHNSPLHF. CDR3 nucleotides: TGTGCCATCAGTGAGTCTGGCCCGGGACAGGGACATAATTCACCCCTCCACTTT.

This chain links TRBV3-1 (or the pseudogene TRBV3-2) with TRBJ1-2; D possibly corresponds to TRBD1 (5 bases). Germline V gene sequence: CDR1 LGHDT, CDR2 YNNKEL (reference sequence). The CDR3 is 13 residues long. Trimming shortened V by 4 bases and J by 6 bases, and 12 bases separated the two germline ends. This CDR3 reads CASSLSTGHGYTF. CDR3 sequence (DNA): TGTGCCAGCAGCCTTAGTACAGGCCATGGCTACACCTTC.

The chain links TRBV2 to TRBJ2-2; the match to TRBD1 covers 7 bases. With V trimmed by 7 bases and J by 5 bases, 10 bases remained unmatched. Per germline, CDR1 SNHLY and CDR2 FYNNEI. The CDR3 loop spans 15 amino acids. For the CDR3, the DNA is TGTGCCAGCATCTTCGACAGGGTCGAGACCGGGGAGCTGTTTTTT. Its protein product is CASIFDRVETGELFF.

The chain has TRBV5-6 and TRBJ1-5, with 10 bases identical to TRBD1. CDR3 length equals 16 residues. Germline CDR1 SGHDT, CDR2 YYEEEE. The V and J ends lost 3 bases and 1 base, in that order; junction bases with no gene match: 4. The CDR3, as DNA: TGTGCCAGCAGCTCGGACAGGGGGAAAAGCAATCAGCCCCAGCATTTT. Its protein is CASSSDRGKSNQPQHF.

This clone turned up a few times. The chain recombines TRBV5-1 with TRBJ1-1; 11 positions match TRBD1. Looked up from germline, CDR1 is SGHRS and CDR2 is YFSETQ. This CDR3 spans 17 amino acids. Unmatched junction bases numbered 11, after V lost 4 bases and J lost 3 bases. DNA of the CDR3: TGCGCCAGCAGCCGCGGCGGGACAGGGGGGCTATACACTGAAGCTTTCTTT. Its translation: CASSRGGTGGLYTEAFF.

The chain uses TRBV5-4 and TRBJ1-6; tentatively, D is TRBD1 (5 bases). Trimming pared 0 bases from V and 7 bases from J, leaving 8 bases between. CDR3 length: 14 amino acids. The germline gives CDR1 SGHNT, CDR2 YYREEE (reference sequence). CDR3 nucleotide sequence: TGTGCCAGCAGCTTGGGAGACAGAAATTCACCCCTCCACTTT. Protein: CASSLGDRNSPLHF.

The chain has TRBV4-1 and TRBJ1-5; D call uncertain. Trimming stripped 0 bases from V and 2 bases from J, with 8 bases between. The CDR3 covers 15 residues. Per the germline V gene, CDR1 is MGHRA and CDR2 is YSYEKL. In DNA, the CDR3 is TGCGCCAGCAGCCAAGAAACTTTGGGCAATCAGCCCCAGCATTTT. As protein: CASSQETLGNQPQHF.

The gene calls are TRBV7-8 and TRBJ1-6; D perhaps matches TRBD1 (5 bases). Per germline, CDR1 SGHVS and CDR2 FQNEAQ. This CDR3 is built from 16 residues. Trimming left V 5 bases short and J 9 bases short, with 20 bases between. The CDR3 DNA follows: TGTGCCAGCAGCCCAAAGACCGGGACTTGGGGTTCACCCCTCCACTTT. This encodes CASSPKTGTWGSPLHF. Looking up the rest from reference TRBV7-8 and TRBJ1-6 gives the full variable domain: GAGVSQSPRYKVAKRGQDVALRCDPISGHVSLFWYQQALGQGPEFLTYFQNEAQLDKSGLPSDRFFAERPEGSVSTLKIQRTQQEDSAVYLCASSPKTGTWGSPLHFGNGTRLTVT.

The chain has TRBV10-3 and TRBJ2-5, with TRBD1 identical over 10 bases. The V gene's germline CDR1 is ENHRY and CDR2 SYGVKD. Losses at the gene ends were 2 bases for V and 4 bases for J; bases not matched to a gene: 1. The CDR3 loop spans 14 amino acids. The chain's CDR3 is CAISEGQGGETQYF. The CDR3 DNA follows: TGTGCCATCAGTGAGGGACAGGGGGGAGAGACCCAGTACTTC.

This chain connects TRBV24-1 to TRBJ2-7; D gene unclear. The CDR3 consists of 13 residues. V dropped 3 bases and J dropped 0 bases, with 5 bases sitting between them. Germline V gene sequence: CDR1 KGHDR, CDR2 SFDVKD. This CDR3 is CATSDALSYEQYF. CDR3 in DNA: TGTGCCACCAGTGATGCGCTCTCCTACGAGCAGTACTTC.

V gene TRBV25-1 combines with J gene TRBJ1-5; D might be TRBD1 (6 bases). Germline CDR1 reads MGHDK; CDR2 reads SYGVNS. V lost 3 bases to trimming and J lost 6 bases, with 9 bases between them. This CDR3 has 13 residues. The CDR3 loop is CASSDGGRQPQHF. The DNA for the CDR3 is TGTGCCAGCAGTGACGGGGGGCGTCAGCCCCAGCATTTT.

CDR3 region: CASSPSNRGTGELFF. In DNA form, the CDR3 reads TGTGCCAGCTCACCAAGTAACAGGGGCACCGGGGAGCTGTTTTTT. V is TRBV18 and J is TRBJ2-2, with TRBD1 matching over 7 bases. The CDR3 consists of 15 residues. Trimming took 2 bases from V and 4 from J; bases not matched to a gene: 4. The germline gives CDR1 KGHSH, CDR2 LQKENI.

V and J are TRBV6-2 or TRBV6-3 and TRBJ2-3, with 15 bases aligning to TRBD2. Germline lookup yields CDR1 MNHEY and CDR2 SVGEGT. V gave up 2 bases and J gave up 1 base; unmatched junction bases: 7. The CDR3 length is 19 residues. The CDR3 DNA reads TGTGCCAGCAGTTACCCTGTGGGACTAGCGGGGGGACGCACAGATACGCAGTATTTT. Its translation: CASSYPVGLAGGRTDTQYF.

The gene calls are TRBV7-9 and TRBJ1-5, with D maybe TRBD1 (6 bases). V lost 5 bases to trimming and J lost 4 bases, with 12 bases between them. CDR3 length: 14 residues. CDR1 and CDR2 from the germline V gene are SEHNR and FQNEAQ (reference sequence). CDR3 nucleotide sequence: TGTGCCAGCAGCAATGGGGGCAGGAATCAGCCCCAGCATTTT. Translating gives CASSNGGRNQPQHF.

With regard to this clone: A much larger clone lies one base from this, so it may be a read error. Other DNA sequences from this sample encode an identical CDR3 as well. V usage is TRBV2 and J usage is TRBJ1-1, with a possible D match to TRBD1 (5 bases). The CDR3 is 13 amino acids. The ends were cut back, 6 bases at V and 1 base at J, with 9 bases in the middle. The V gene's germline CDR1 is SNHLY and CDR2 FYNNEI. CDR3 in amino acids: CASSRTGNTEAFF. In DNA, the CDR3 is TGTGCCAGCAGCCGAACAGGGAACACTGAAGCTTTCTTT. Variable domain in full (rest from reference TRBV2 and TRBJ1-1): EPEVTQTPSHQVTQMGQEVILRCVPISNHLYFYWYRQILGQKVEFLVSFYNNEISEKSEIFDDQFSVERPDGSNFTLKIRSTKLEDSAMYFCASSRTGNTEAFFGQGTRLTVV.

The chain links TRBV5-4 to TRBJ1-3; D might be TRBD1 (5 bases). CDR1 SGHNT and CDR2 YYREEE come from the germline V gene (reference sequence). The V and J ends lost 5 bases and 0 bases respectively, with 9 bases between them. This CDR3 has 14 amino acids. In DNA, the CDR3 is TGTGCCAGCAGTATACAGGACTCTGGAAACACCATATATTTT. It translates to CASSIQDSGNTIYF.